This TCR beta chain comes out of a study of blood T cell repertoires in COVID-19. For the study at large: The samples span acute and convalescent COVID-19 from the United States, Italy and Spain. Sources were T cells, B-cell-depleted T cells, or PBMCs; the material itself was cDNA or gDNA.

Germline V CDR1 and CDR2: SGHVS, FNYEAQ. The V and J ends lost 5 bases and 2 bases respectively, with 9 bases between them. This CDR3 has 14 residues. As originally analysed: Amplification with reference gene primers provided the estimates of nucleated cell counts. TCRdb keeps only in-frame clones here, not all; method: immunoSEQ multiplex PCR. That table is the source of V, J and clone size, and D and trimming were worked out from the DNA. The sample has approximately 100,000 clones, almost 90% seen once; the top ten hold about 3.2%. The source material was peripheral blood. The chain is built from TRBV7-6 and TRBJ2-2; perhaps TRBD1 as D (6 bases). This sequence was found in a human donor in a cohort sampled during active COVID-19. The CDR3 here is CASSGQPNTGELFF. CDR3 bases: TGTGCCAGCAGCGGACAGCCAAACACCGGGGAGCTGTTTTTT.